This is a list of T cell receptor beta chains from one sample in a study of post-analysis software for immune sequencing data. TCRdb processed the PCR reads anew with MiXCR; each CDR3 protein has one entry. The sample holds approximately 690,000 distinct CDR3 sequences, approximately 60% seen once. Sequencing used blood. The receptors derive from a girl aged 2 to 9 with multiple sclerosis. CDR3s leave out the opening cysteine and the closing phenylalanine or tryptophan. Size is stated for part of the rows, as once, few or many counts, or as a class when the clone is expanded.

v_call	j_call	clone_size	cdr3_aa
TRBV29-1	TRBJ2-3	NA	NVEDRTSSTDTQY
TRBV15	TRBJ2-5	NA	ATSLRPGLVAETQY
TRBV4-3	TRBJ2-5	NA	ASSPSGGGGHQETQY
TRBV5-4	TRBJ2-7	NA	ASRTGTEHEQY
TRBV14	TRBJ1-2	NA	ASSQAGGAPLMGGYT
TRBV14	TRBJ2-4	NA	ASSLPGPNYKNIQY
TRBV20-1	TRBJ2-7	few	SARASGRVYEQY
TRBV7-6	TRBJ2-6	NA	ASSPRSTAFRNSGANIRT
TRBV6-5	TRBJ1-1	NA	ASSYFRGTEAF
TRBV12-3/TRBV12-4	TRBJ2-7	few	ASSTTSGIKGSYEQY
TRBV5-8	TRBJ1-6	NA	ASSLASQLSSYNSPLH
TRBV20-1	TRBJ2-5	NA	SARPGPGTGGTETQY
TRBV29-1	TRBJ2-7	few	SVGDRGGPPGEQY
TRBV12-3/TRBV12-4	TRBJ2-1	few	ASSQRQGIEQF
TRBV7-2	TRBJ2-4	few	ASSFRKRDRGNIQY
TRBV15	TRBJ2-1	NA	ATSRGSGDHEQF
TRBV11-2	TRBJ2-5	NA	ASSSGLAGKTQY
TRBV13	TRBJ2-7	NA	ASSQPGGGGAVEQY
TRBV12-3/TRBV12-4	TRBJ1-5	NA	ASSSWNSNQPQH
TRBV10-3	TRBJ1-2	NA	AISEGEETGYT
TRBV13	TRBJ1-5	NA	ASSRKGGNSNQPQH
TRBV3-1	TRBJ2-1	NA	ASSQDRGAEPYNEQF
TRBV6-5	TRBJ1-1	NA	ASSYSIDRMDKNTEAF
TRBV29-1	TRBJ2-7	NA	SVVTGEQY
TRBV6-5	TRBJ1-1	NA	ASSLAGTGKREAF
TRBV5-1	TRBJ2-7	NA	ASWDRAGEQY
TRBV29-1	TRBJ2-3	NA	SVGEGASTDTQY
TRBV29-1	TRBJ2-7	NA	SVEAAQGAYEQY
TRBV6-6	TRBJ2-7	NA	ASSLIPGQESYEQY
TRBV6-5	TRBJ2-1	NA	ASSWGRLAGGTSSYNEQF
TRBV4-2	TRBJ2-2	NA	ASSLAQDTGELF
TRBV5-1	TRBJ1-1	NA	ASSFKTENTEAF
TRBV4-1	TRBJ2-4	once	ASSQASGRLAKNIQY
TRBV12-3/TRBV12-4	TRBJ1-6	once	ASSSEGRDNSPLH
TRBV19	TRBJ1-5	NA	ASKTGYGQPQH
TRBV27	TRBJ2-3	NA	ASSLGGVDTDTQY
TRBV25-1	TRBJ2-7	NA	ASSGLREQY
TRBV18	TRBJ2-5	NA	ASSPIRQGQETQY
TRBV12-3/TRBV12-4	TRBJ1-5	NA	ASSQRTSNQPQH
TRBV4-2	TRBJ2-1	NA	ASAPGSKRGLAIYEQF